The clone carrying this T cell receptor (beta chain) was seen a few times. The data were obtained in a study of early T cells in non-severe SARS-CoV-2 infection. V was trimmed by 8 bases and J by 4 bases, leaving 16 bases between them. The CDR3 runs to 14 residues. Germline CDR1 SGHTA, CDR2 FQGNSA. Individual cDNA molecules carried attached unique molecular identifiers. TCRdb re-called the 5' RACE reads with MiXCR, one entry per CDR3 protein. The table records tens of thousands of distinct CDR3 sequences, over 10% of them present only once. Material: whole blood, obtained at baseline. The receptor was isolated from an adult who was a healthcare worker with PCR-confirmed SARS-CoV-2 infection or an uninfected control (not recorded which). V gene TRBV7-2 combines with J gene TRBJ2-3; D tentatively fits TRBD1 or TRBD2 (7 bases each). The CDR3 sequence: CASAQGGPADTQYF. CDR3 sequence (DNA): TGTGCCAGCGCGCAGGGGGGGCCGGCAGATACGCAGTATTTT.